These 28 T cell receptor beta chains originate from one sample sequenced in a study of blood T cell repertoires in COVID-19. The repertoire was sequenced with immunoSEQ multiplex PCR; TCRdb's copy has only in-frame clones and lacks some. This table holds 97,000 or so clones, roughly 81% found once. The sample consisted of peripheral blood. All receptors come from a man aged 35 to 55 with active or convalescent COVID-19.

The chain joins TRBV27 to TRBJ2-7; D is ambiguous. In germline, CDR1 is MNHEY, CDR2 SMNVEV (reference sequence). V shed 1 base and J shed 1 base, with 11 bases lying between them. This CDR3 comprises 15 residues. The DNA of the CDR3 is TGTGCCAGCAGTTTATTGCGTCTGTCATCCTACGAGCAGTACTTC. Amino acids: CASSLLRLSSYEQYF.

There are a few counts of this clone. The CDR3, as DNA: TGTGCCAGCGGTTCGGCAGGGGGAAGTAATGTAGAAAAACTGTTTTTT. Translating gives CASGSAGGSNVEKLFF. This chain links TRBV5-6 with TRBJ1-4, with 7 bases lining up with TRBD1. Germline lookup yields CDR1 SGHDT and CDR2 YYEEEE. The CDR3 contains 16 residues. V was clipped by 7 bases and J by 8 bases; unmatched bases: 17.

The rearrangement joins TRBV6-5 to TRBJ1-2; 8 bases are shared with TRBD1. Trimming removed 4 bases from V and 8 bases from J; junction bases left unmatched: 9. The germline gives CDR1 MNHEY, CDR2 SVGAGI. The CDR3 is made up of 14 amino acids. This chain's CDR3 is CASSLRTGMSGYTF. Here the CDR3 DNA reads TGTGCCAGCAGTTTACGGACAGGGATGAGCGGCTACACCTTC.

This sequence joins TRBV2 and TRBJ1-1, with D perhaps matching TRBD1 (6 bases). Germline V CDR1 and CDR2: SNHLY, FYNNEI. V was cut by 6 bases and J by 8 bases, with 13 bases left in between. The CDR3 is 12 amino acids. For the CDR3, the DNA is TGTGCCAGCAGAGACCAGGGGCTGGAAGCTTTCTTT. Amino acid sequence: CASRDQGLEAFF.

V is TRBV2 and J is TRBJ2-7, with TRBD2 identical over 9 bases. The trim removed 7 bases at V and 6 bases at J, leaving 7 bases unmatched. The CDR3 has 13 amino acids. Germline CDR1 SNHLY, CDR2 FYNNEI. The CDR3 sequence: CASIAGASREQYF. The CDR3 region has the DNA TGTGCCAGCATAGCGGGGGCCAGTCGCGAGCAGTACTTC.

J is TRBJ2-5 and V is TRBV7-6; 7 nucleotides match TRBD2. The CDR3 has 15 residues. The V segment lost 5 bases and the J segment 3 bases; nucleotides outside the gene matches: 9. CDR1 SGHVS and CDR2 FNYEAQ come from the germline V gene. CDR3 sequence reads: CASSLIAGQKETQYF. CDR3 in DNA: TGTGCCAGCAGCCTAATAGCGGGCCAAAAAGAGACCCAGTACTTC.

CDR3 sequence reads: CAISESTHREGNSPLHF. In DNA form, the CDR3 reads TGTGCCATCAGTGAGTCGACGCACAGGGAGGGAAATTCACCCCTCCACTTT. The V gene is TRBV10-3, the J gene TRBJ1-6; tentatively, D is TRBD1 (6 bases). Trimming left V 0 bases short and J 7 bases short, with 16 bases between. The CDR3 has 17 residues. The germline CDR1 and CDR2 sequences are ENHRY and SYGVKD.

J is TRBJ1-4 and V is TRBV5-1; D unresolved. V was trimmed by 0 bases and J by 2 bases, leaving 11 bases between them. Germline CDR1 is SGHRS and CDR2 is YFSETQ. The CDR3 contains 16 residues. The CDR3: CASSLDRGSTNEKLFF. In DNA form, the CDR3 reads TGCGCCAGCAGCTTGGATCGCGGATCGACTAATGAAAAACTGTTTTTT.

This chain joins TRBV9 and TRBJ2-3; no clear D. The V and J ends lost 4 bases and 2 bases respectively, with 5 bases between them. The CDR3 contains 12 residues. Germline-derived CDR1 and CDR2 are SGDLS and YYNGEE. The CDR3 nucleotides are TGTGCCAGCAGCCCCCACACAGATACGCAGTATTTT. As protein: CASSPHTDTQYF.

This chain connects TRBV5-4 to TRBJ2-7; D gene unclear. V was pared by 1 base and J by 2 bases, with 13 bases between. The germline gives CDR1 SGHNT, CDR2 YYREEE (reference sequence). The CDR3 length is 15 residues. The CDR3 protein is CASSLTPGPTYEQYF. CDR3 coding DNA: TGTGCCAGCAGCTTGACTCCGGGTCCGACCTACGAGCAGTACTTC.

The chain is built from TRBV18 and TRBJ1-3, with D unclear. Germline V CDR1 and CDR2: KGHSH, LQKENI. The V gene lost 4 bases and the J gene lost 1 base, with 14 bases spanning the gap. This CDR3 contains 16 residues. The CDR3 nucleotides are TGTGCCAGCTCACAAGCGGGCCAACGTTCTGGAAACACCATATATTTT. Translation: CASSQAGQRSGNTIYF.

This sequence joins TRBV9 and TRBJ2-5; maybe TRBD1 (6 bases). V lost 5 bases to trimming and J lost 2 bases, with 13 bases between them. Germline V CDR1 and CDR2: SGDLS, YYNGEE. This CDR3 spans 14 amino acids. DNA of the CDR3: TGTGCCAGCAGGGGGGCAGGGGCTCAAGAGACCCAGTACTTC. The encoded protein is CASRGAGAQETQYF. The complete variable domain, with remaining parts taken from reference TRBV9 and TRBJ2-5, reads DSGVTQTPKHLITATGQRVTLRCSPRSGDLSVYWYQQSLDQGLQFLIQYYNGEERAKGNILERFSAQQFPDLHSELNLSSLELGDSALYFCASRGAGAQETQYFGPGTRLLVL.

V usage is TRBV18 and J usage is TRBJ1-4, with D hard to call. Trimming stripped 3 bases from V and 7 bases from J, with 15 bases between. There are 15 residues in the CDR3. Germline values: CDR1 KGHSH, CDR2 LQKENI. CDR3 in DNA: TGTGCCAGCTCACCGGCGGGCAACAATGGTGAAAAACTGTTTTTT. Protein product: CASSPAGNNGEKLFF.

CDR3 residues: CASSQGNTGELFF. CDR3 in DNA: TGCGCCAGCAGCCAGGGGAACACCGGGGAGCTGTTTTTT. This rearrangement joins TRBV5-1 to TRBJ2-2; possible D gene TRBD1, 5 bases. Germline V gene data show CDR1 as SGHRS and CDR2 as YFSETQ. Trimming stripped 4 bases from V and 1 base from J, with 5 bases between. The CDR3 is made up of 13 amino acids.

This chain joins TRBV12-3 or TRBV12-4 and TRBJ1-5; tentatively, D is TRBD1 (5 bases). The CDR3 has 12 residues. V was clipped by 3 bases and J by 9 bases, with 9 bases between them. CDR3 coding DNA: TGTGCCAGCAGTTTTGGAGGGGTGCCCCAGCATTTT. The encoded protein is CASSFGGVPQHF.

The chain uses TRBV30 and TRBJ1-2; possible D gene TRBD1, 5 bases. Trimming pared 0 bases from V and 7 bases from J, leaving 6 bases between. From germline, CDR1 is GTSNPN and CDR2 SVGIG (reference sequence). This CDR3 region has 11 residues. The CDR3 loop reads CAWSVGAGYTF. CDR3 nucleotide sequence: TGTGCCTGGAGTGTAGGGGCTGGCTACACCTTC.

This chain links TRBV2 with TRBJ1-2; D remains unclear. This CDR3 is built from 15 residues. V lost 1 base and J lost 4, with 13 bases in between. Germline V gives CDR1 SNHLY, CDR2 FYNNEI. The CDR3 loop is CASSEGERGSYGYTF. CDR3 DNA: TGTGCCAGCAGTGAAGGGGAGCGGGGTAGCTATGGCTACACCTTC.

CDR3 region: CASSPRDRDKKLFF. The CDR3, as DNA: TGTGCCAGCAGCCCACGGGACAGGGACAAAAAACTGTTTTTT. The rearrangement joins TRBV6-6 to TRBJ1-4; TRBD1 matches 9 bases. The CDR3 is 14 amino acids. Germline trimming cut 6 bases from V and 9 bases from J; bases unmatched to any gene: 8. CDR1 is MNHNY, CDR2 SVGAGI, per germline (reference sequence).

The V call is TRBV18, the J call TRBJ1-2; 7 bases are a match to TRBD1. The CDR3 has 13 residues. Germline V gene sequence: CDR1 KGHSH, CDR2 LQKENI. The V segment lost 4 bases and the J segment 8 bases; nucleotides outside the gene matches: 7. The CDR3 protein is CASSQQGKWGYTF. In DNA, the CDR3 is TGTGCCAGCTCACAACAGGGGAAGTGGGGCTACACCTTC.

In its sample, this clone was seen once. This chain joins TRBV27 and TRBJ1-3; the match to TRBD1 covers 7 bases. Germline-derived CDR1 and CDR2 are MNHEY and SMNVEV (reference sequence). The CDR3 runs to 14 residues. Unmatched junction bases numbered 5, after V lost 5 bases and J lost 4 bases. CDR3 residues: CASSDRADGNTIYF. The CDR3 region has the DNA TGTGCCAGCAGTGACAGGGCAGACGGAAACACCATATATTTT.

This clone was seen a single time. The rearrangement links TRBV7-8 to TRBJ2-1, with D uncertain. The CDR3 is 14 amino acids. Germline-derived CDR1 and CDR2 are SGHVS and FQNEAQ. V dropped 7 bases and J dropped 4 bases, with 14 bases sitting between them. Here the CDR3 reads CASISPRHYNEQFF. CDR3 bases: TGTGCCAGCATATCCCCCAGGCATTACAATGAGCAGTTCTTC.

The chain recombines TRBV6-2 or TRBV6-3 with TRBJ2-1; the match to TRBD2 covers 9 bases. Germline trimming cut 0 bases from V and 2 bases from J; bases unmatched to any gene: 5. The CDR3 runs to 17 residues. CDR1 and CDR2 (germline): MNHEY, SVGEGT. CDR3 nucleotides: TGTGCCAGCAGTTACTCGGGGCGGGGGGGCCCCTACAATGAGCAGTTCTTC. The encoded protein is CASSYSGRGGPYNEQFF.

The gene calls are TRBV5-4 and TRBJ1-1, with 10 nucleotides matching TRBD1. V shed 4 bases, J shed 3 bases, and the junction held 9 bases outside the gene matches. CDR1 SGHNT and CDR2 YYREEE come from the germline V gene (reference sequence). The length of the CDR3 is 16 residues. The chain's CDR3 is CASSPGQGGRDTEAFF. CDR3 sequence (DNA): TGTGCCAGCAGCCCCGGACAGGGGGGAAGGGACACTGAAGCTTTCTTT.

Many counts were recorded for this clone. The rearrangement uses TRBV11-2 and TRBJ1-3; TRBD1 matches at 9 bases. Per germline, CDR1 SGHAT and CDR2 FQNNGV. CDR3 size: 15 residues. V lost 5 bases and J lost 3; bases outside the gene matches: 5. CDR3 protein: CASSPDRGGGNTIYF. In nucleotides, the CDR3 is TGTGCCAGCAGCCCGGACAGGGGAGGTGGAAACACCATATATTTT.

CDR3 region: CASSPRQYNSPLHF. Here the CDR3 DNA reads TGTGCCAGCAGCCCGCGACAGTATAATTCACCCCTCCACTTT. The chain uses TRBV3-1 (or the pseudogene TRBV3-2) and TRBJ1-6; D perhaps matches TRBD1 (5 bases). This CDR3 has 14 amino acids. V was cut by 4 bases and J by 4 bases, with 8 bases left in between. CDR1 and CDR2 (germline): LGHDT, YNNKEL (reference sequence).

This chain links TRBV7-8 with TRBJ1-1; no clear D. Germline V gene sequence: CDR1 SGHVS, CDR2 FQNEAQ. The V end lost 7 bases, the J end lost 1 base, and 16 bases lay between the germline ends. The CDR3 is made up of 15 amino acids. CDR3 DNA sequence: TGTGCCAGCACCCTAGCGGCGCGGGGGAACACTGAAGCTTTCTTT. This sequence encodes CASTLAARGNTEAFF.

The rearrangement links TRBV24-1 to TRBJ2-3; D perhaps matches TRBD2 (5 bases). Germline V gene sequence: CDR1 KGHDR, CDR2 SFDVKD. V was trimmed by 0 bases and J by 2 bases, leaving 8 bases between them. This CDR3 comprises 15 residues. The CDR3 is CATSDLEDSTDTQYF. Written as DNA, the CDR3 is TGTGCCACCAGTGATTTGGAGGACTCCACAGATACGCAGTATTTT.

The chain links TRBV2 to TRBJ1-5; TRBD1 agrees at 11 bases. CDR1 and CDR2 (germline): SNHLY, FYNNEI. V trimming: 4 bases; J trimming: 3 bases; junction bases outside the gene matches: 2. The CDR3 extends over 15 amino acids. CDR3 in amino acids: CASSGDRGDNQPQHF. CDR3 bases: TGTGCCAGCAGTGGGGACAGGGGGGACAATCAGCCCCAGCATTTT.